Shown below are 6 T cell receptor beta chains from a single sample sequenced in a study of OX40 agonist ivuxolimab in advanced cancers. Library method: the immunoSEQ multiplex PCR assay. The immuneACCESS repertoire file appears here via TCRdb, limited to in-frame rearrangements. These files lack a portion of the clones; in checked studies, under half of the deficit traces to unresolved V genes, and the cause of the others is not known. The sample table records 60,000 to 80,000 clones; roughly 80% of these occur just once. The ten top clones hold roughly 4.2% of the sample. Sample: CD4+ or CD8+ T cells sorted from blood, taken in a trial of the OX40 agonist ivuxolimab. Source of these receptors: an adult with an advanced solid tumor such as melanoma, head and neck, liver or kidney cancer.

The chain uses TRBV11-1 and TRBJ2-3, with a possible D match to TRBD2 (6 bases). There are 15 residues in the CDR3. Trimming took 8 bases from V and 5 from J, leaving 20 bases between them. The germline V gene has CDR1 SGHAT and CDR2 FQDESV (reference sequence). Here the CDR3 reads CASVAGGAGGDTQYF. CDR3 in DNA: TGTGCCAGCGTAGCTGGCGGAGCGGGTGGAGATACGCAGTATTTT.

V and J are TRBV4-3 and TRBJ2-7; D not certain. This CDR3 is 14 amino acids long. In germline, CDR1 is LGHNA, CDR2 YSLEER. Trimming removed 2 bases at V and 4 bases at J, with 12 bases between. As DNA, the CDR3 is TGCGCCAGCAGCCAAACGCTAGTCACGTACGAGCAGTACTTC. It encodes CASSQTLVTYEQYF.

This chain links TRBV9 with TRBJ2-3; D possibly corresponds to TRBD1 (6 bases). CDR3 size: 15 residues. The germline CDR1 and CDR2 sequences are SGDLS and YYNGEE. With 0 bases removed from V and 2 bases from J, the gap between germline ends came to 10 bases. CDR3 sequence: CASSVEQGSTDTQYF. Written as DNA, the CDR3 is TGTGCCAGCAGCGTAGAACAGGGCTCCACAGATACGCAGTATTTT.

V and J are TRBV7-2 and TRBJ1-2; TRBD1 is a possible D gene (5 bases). CDR1 and CDR2 from the germline V gene are SGHTA and FQGNSA. V shed 1 base and J shed 4 bases, with 16 bases lying between them. The CDR3 covers 16 residues. CDR3 nucleotides: TGTGCCAGCAGCTTAGTAGGGGCAAGTTATTCCTATGGCTACACCTTC. This encodes CASSLVGASYSYGYTF.

This clone is medium-sized. The gene calls are TRBV29-1 and TRBJ1-2; the D is unclear. CDR3 length: 13 residues. Per germline, CDR1 SQVTM and CDR2 ANQGSEA. The V and J ends lost 6 bases and 0 bases respectively, with 11 bases between them. CDR3 nucleotide sequence: TGCAGCGTAGCTACCGGGGCTAACTATGGCTACACCTTC. Amino acids: CSVATGANYGYTF.

The chain couples TRBV7-6 to TRBJ2-5; D is perhaps TRBD1 (6 bases). V was pared by 5 bases and J by 3 bases, with 16 bases between. Looked up from germline, CDR1 is SGHVS and CDR2 is FNYEAQ. The CDR3 has 15 amino acids. The CDR3 sequence: CASSLRTAGKETQYF. The CDR3 region has the DNA TGTGCCAGCAGCCTGAGGACAGCCGGCAAAGAGACCCAGTACTTC.